This passage covers 20 T cell receptor beta chains from one sample sequenced in a study of shared clonotypes between healthy human individuals. Only in-frame clones appear in the TCRdb table, and some are missing; sequencing was by immunoSEQ multiplex PCR. The sample has more than 2 million clones; over 85% are singletons. CD45RO-negative CD8 cells positively selected for CCR7 made up the naive population, which excluded terminally differentiated effector memory CD45RA+ cells. The sample comprised naive CD8+ T cells sorted from blood. The origin of the receptors is a man aged 18 to 35 in good health.

As regards this clone: Distinct nucleotide sequences in the sample also encode this CDR3. This chain links TRBV20-1 with TRBJ2-7, with 8 nucleotides matching TRBD1. The trim removed 6 bases at V and 4 bases at J, leaving 2 bases unmatched. CDR1 is DFQATT and CDR2 is SNEGSKA in the germline V gene (reference sequence). The CDR3 runs to 11 residues. As DNA, the CDR3 is TGCAGTGCACGACAGGGGTACGAGCAGTACTTC. Its protein is CSARQGYEQYF.

The V gene is TRBV27, the J gene TRBJ1-5; 10 bases match TRBD1. V lost 7 bases and J lost 5; bases outside the gene matches: 5. This CDR3 spans 14 amino acids. CDR1 is MNHEY, CDR2 SMNVEV, per germline (reference sequence). The CDR3 nucleotides are TGTGCCAGCACCCCGACAGGGGGCCATCAGCCCCAGCATTTT. This gives the protein CASTPTGGHQPQHF.

The J gene is TRBJ1-2, the V gene TRBV7-9, with D perhaps matching TRBD1 (5 bases). Trimming stripped 4 bases from V and 1 base from J, with 16 bases between. This CDR3 contains 16 residues. Germline CDR1 SEHNR, CDR2 FQNEAQ (reference sequence). CDR3 in amino acids: CASSSPGEGNNYGYTF. CDR3 DNA sequence: TGTGCCAGCAGCTCCCCGGGGGAGGGAAATAACTATGGCTACACCTTC.

This chain links TRBV11-2 with TRBJ2-2, with TRBD1 matching over 7 bases. This CDR3 contains 15 residues. V lost 6 bases and J lost 3; bases outside the gene matches: 7. Germline CDR1 is SGHAT and CDR2 is FQNNGV. The CDR3 is CASRIRGLDTGELFF. CDR3 DNA sequence: TGTGCCAGCAGAATCAGGGGGTTGGACACCGGGGAGCTGTTTTTT. Full variable domain (remainder filled in from reference TRBV11-2 and TRBJ2-2): EAGVAQSPRYKIIEKRQSVAFWCNPISGHATLYWYQQILGQGPKLLIQFQNNGVVDDSQLPKDRFSAERLKGVDSTLKIQPAKLEDSAVYLCASRIRGLDTGELFFGEGSRLTVL.

The rearrangement uses TRBV5-6 and TRBJ2-1, with 8 bases lining up with TRBD1. This CDR3 is 16 amino acids long. The trim removed 3 bases at V and 2 bases at J, leaving 7 bases unmatched. Germline V gene lookup returns CDR1 SGHDT and CDR2 YYEEEE. DNA for the CDR3: TGTGCCAGCAGCTGGGACAGGCCAGACCCCTACAATGAGCAGTTCTTC. This codes for CASSWDRPDPYNEQFF.

The chain is built from TRBV18 and TRBJ1-5; no reliable D call. The V gene's germline CDR1 is KGHSH and CDR2 LQKENI. The CDR3 totals 12 residues. Trimming took 5 bases from V and 5 from J, leaving 7 bases between them. Here the CDR3 DNA reads TGTGCCAGCTCAAACGGATATCAGCCCCAGCATTTT. Translating gives CASSNGYQPQHF. Full variable domain (missing parts from reference TRBV18 and TRBJ1-5): NAGVMQNPRHLVRRRGQEARLRCSPMKGHSHVYWYRQLPEEGLKFMVYLQKENIIDESGMPKERFSAEFPKEGPSILRIQQVVRGDSAAYFCASSNGYQPQHFGDGTRLSIL.

V usage is TRBV4-3 and J usage is TRBJ2-7, with D unclear. Trimming removed 0 bases at V and 4 bases at J, with 10 bases between. From germline, CDR1 is LGHNA and CDR2 YSLEER. CDR3 size: 14 residues. CDR3 in amino acids: CASSQDSGKYEQYF. DNA for the CDR3: TGCGCCAGCAGCCAAGATTCCGGTAAATACGAGCAGTACTTC.

The V call is TRBV2, the J call TRBJ2-1; D uncertain. The CDR3 extends over 14 amino acids. Trimming took off 2 bases at V and 4 bases at J, with 9 bases between the two ends. Germline V gene data show CDR1 as SNHLY and CDR2 as FYNNEI. CDR3 in amino acids: CASSEMAPYNEQFF. For the CDR3, the DNA is TGTGCCAGCAGTGAAATGGCACCTTACAATGAGCAGTTCTTC. Combining the CDR3 with reference TRBV2 and TRBJ2-1 gives the whole variable domain EPEVTQTPSHQVTQMGQEVILRCVPISNHLYFYWYRQILGQKVEFLVSFYNNEISEKSEIFDDQFSVERPDGSNFTLKIRSTKLEDSAMYFCASSEMAPYNEQFFGPGTRLTVL.

The rearrangement uses TRBV18 and TRBJ2-3, with TRBD2 matching over 8 bases. The V segment lost 1 base and the J segment 3 bases; nucleotides outside the gene matches: 6. Germline CDR1 is KGHSH and CDR2 is LQKENI. The CDR3 extends over 16 amino acids. CDR3 nucleotide sequence: TGTGCCAGCTCACCACTATCCGGGAGGGCGACAGATACGCAGTATTTT. This gives the protein CASSPLSGRATDTQYF.

CDR3 sequence (DNA): TGTGCCAGCAGCTTAACCGCGGGGGCCAGCACAGATACGCAGTATTTT. Its translation is CASSLTAGASTDTQYF. The V call is TRBV11-2, the J call TRBJ2-3, with D tentatively TRBD2 (7 bases). CDR1 and CDR2 from the germline V gene are SGHAT and FQNNGV. Deletions cut 2 bases from V and 0 bases from J, with 12 bases between. The CDR3 loop spans 16 amino acids.

The chain links TRBV4-1 to TRBJ1-2; D is unclear. This CDR3 is built from 14 residues. V shed 8 bases and J shed 2 bases, with 15 bases lying between them. Germline loops: CDR1 MGHRA, CDR2 YSYEKL. Written as DNA, the CDR3 is TGCGCCAGCCGGCTGCGGCCGGGAAACTATGGCTACACCTTC. Translated, it gives CASRLRPGNYGYTF.

CDR3 sequence (DNA): TGTGCCATACACTCATCGAACTCTGGAAACACCATATATTTT. Translation gives CAIHSSNSGNTIYF. The rearrangement links TRBV2 to TRBJ1-3; D is ambiguous. CDR3 length: 14 residues. CDR1 and CDR2 from the germline V gene are SNHLY and FYNNEI. V dropped 10 bases and J dropped 0 bases, with 13 bases sitting between them.

This clone turned up a few times. The rearrangement links TRBV7-2 to TRBJ2-7; D is unclear. Deletions cut 1 base from V and 0 bases from J, with 19 bases between. The germline CDR1 and CDR2 sequences are SGHTA and FQGNSA. The CDR3 runs to 18 residues. CDR3 in amino acids: CASSLGRLWTASSYEQYF. In DNA form, the CDR3 reads TGTGCCAGCAGCTTAGGGCGGTTGTGGACGGCGAGCTCCTACGAGCAGTACTTC.

Notes on this clone: The same CDR3 can be traced to other DNA sequences in this sample. The rearrangement joins TRBV6-5 to TRBJ1-6, with a tentative D call TRBD1 (5 bases). V gave up 4 bases and J gave up 10 bases, with 11 bases separating them. Germline V gene sequence: CDR1 MNHEY, CDR2 SVGAGI. The CDR3 is 13 residues long. CDR3 nucleotides: TGTGCCAGCAGTTCCCAGGGAGGGTCACCCCTCCACTTT. It translates to CASSSQGGSPLHF.

This chain uses TRBV5-6 with TRBJ1-2; D is undetermined. Trimming removed 0 bases from V and 4 bases from J, with 7 bases in between. This CDR3 contains 13 residues. CDR1 SGHDT and CDR2 YYEEEE come from the germline V gene. DNA of the CDR3: TGTGCCAGCAGCTTGGAACTGATCTATGGCTACACCTTC. Residues: CASSLELIYGYTF.

The chain carries TRBV27 and TRBJ1-2; TRBD1 is a possible D gene (5 bases). The CDR3 covers 13 residues. Deletions cut 3 bases from V and 7 bases from J, with 12 bases between. Germline V gives CDR1 MNHEY, CDR2 SMNVEV (reference sequence). Written as DNA, the CDR3 is TGTGCCAGCAGTTTCGGGGTTAGGGGTGGCTACACCTTC. The encoded protein is CASSFGVRGGYTF.

Note on this clone: Other DNA sequences in the same sample also yield this CDR3. The J gene is TRBJ1-1, the V gene TRBV19, with TRBD1 matching 7 bases. The CDR3 has 12 amino acids. Germline V gives CDR1 LNHDA, CDR2 SQIVND (reference sequence). V lost 10 bases and J lost 4; bases outside the gene matches: 6. The CDR3 coding sequence is TGTGCCACCCGACAGGGTGGCACTGAAGCTTTCTTT. Its protein product is CATRQGGTEAFF.

The CDR3 loop reads CASSDEPEETQYF. The DNA for the CDR3 is TGTGCCAGCAGCGACGAACCAGAAGAGACCCAGTACTTC. The chain joins TRBV7-3 to TRBJ2-5; D uncertain. Germline CDR1 reads SGHTA; CDR2 reads FQGTGA. V lost 5 bases and J lost 3, with 10 bases in between. The length of the CDR3 is 13 residues. Based on the CDR3 plus reference TRBV7-3 and TRBJ2-5, the full variable domain is GAGVSQTPSNKVTEKGKYVELRCDPISGHTALYWYRQSLGQGPEFLIYFQGTGAADDSGLPNDRFFAVRPEGSVSTLKIQRTERGDSAVYLCASSDEPEETQYFGPGTRLLVL.

This clone has just one count. The chain employs TRBV5-1 and TRBJ2-1, with TRBD1 identical over 8 bases. The trim removed 0 bases at V and 5 bases at J, leaving 13 bases unmatched. Germline CDR1 SGHRS, CDR2 YFSETQ. The CDR3 consists of 18 residues. CDR3 sequence reads: CASSLVLSDRVLDNEQFF. The CDR3 coding sequence is TGCGCCAGCAGCTTGGTGCTGTCGGACAGGGTCCTCGACAATGAGCAGTTCTTC.

The J gene is TRBJ2-3, the V gene TRBV6-1, with 7 bases lining up with TRBD2. V trimming: 6 bases; J trimming: 7 bases; junction bases outside the gene matches: 1. The V gene's germline CDR1 is MNHNS and CDR2 SASEGT. The CDR3 spans 11 residues. The CDR3 sequence: CASRLANTQYF. The CDR3 DNA reads TGTGCCAGCAGACTAGCGAATACGCAGTATTTT.